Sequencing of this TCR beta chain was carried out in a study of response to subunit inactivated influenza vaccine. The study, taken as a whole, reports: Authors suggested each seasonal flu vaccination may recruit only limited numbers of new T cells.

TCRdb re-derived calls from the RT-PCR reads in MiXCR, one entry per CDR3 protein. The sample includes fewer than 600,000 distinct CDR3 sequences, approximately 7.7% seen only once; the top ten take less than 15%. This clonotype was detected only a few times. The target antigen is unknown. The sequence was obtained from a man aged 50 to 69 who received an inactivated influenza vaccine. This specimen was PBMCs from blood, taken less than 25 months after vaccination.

The CDR3 here is CASSFPDPGGAYNEQFF. DNA for the CDR3: TGTGCCAGCAGTTTCCCCGATCCAGGGGGCGCCTACAATGAGCAGTTCTTC. V is TRBV28 and J is TRBJ2-1; 8 bases map to TRBD1. The CDR3 consists of 17 residues. Trimming cost V 3 bases and J 2 bases; bases outside gene matches: 9. The germline CDR1 and CDR2 sequences are MDHEN and SYDVKM.